These 8 T cell receptor beta chains were sequenced from one sample in a study of blood T cell repertoires in COVID-19. Produced via immunoSEQ multiplex PCR; TCRdb's table is partial and in-frame only. The sample consists of approximately 280,000 clones, around 85% of them appearing once. Specimen: PBMCs or T cells enriched from blood (not recorded which). These receptors were taken from a woman aged 45 to 65 who had recovered from COVID-19.

V gene TRBV12-3 or TRBV12-4 combines with J gene TRBJ1-2; the D is unclear. The ends were cut back, 7 bases at V and 2 bases at J, with 8 bases in the middle. The CDR3 consists of 12 residues. The CDR3: CASTQANYGYTF. In nucleotides, the CDR3 is TGTGCCAGCACCCAGGCCAACTATGGCTACACCTTC.

This clone was counted once. The J gene is TRBJ2-3, the V gene TRBV9; D gene unclear. Trimming took 3 bases from V and 2 from J, leaving 4 bases between them. Germline V gives CDR1 SGDLS, CDR2 YYNGEE. The CDR3 covers 12 residues. For the CDR3, the DNA is TGTGCCAGCAGCGCAAACACAGATACGCAGTATTTT. Protein product: CASSANTDTQYF.

The CDR3 region has the DNA TGTGCCAGTAGGTTCCCGGGGGTCACTGAAGCTTTCTTT. Its translation: CASRFPGVTEAFF. The rearrangement joins TRBV19 to TRBJ1-1, with D possibly being TRBD1 (5 bases). V was pared by 6 bases and J by 4 bases, with 12 bases between. Looked up from germline, CDR1 is LNHDA and CDR2 is SQIVND (reference sequence). The CDR3 runs 13 residues.

This chain links TRBV12-3 or TRBV12-4 with TRBJ2-7; 7 nucleotides align to TRBD1. This CDR3 is built from 11 residues. CDR3 in amino acids: CPGQTYYEQYF. DNA for the CDR3: TGTCCGGGACAGACTTACTACGAGCAGTACTTC.

This clone was counted a few times. This sequence joins TRBV4-2 and TRBJ2-1, with D possibly TRBD2 on 5 matching bases. This CDR3 comprises 16 residues. V lost 1 base to trimming and J lost 2 bases, with 12 bases between them. Germline CDR1 and CDR2: LGHNA and YNFKEQ. CDR3 sequence: CASSQAGAATYNEQFF. The DNA for the CDR3 is TGTGCCAGCAGCCAAGCAGGAGCGGCAACCTACAATGAGCAGTTCTTC.

The V gene is TRBV5-1, the J gene TRBJ2-5; 11 bases are a match to TRBD1. Germline V gene lookup returns CDR1 SGHRS and CDR2 YFSETQ. The V segment lost 0 bases and the J segment 4 bases; nucleotides outside the gene matches: 2. The CDR3 has 15 residues. The CDR3 reads CASSLVGQGAETQYF. The CDR3 DNA follows: TGCGCCAGCAGCTTGGTCGGACAGGGGGCAGAGACCCAGTACTTC.

The gene calls are TRBV7-2 and TRBJ2-5; 9 bases are a match to TRBD2. The germline V gene encodes CDR1 SGHTA and CDR2 FQGNSA. The CDR3 runs to 16 residues. V was clipped by 5 bases and J by 4 bases; unmatched bases: 11. The CDR3, as DNA: TGTGCCAGCAGCGCCCGCTGGGCGGGAGGGGGAGAGACCCAGTACTTC. Translation gives CASSARWAGGGETQYF.

This chain connects TRBV7-2 to TRBJ1-3, with D tentatively TRBD1 (5 bases). The germline V gene encodes CDR1 SGHTA and CDR2 FQGNSA. V lost 3 bases to trimming and J lost 2 bases, with 11 bases between them. This CDR3 has 15 amino acids. The CDR3 here is CASSFLGGTGNTIYF. As DNA, the CDR3 is TGTGCCAGCAGCTTTTTGGGGGGGACTGGAAACACCATATATTTT.